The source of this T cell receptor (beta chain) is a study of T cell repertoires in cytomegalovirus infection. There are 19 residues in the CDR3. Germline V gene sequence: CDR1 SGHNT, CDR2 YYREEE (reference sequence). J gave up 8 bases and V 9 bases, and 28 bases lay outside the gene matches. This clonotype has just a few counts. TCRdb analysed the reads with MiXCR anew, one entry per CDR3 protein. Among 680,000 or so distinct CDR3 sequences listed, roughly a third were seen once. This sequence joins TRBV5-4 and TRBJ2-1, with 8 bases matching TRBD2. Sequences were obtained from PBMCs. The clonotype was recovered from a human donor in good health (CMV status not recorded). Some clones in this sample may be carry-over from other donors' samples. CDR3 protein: CATQARIPRSGRGSDEQFF. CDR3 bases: TGTGCCACCCAGGCCCGAATCCCCCGGAGCGGGAGAGGGAGCGATGAGCAGTTCTTC.